This TCR beta chain was documented in a study of tumor and adjacent non-tumor tissue in lung cancer (dated by TCRdb to 2016 to 2018). Broadly, across the study: The cohort included some 11 adenocarcinoma, 2 squamous cell carcinoma and 1 small cell lung cancer patients. The 15 or so patients were aged about 30 to 76 years, included 10 men and 5 women, and had TNM stage I to III disease. Sequencing produced fewer than 150,000,000 productive TCRbeta reads in total, an average of approximately 3.9 million reads per sample. Bulk TCRbeta repertoires were compared between lung tumor tissue and matched distant non-tumor lung tissue obtained from 15 or so lung cancer patients. Over 25 paired specimens, one tumor and one normal lung sample per patient, were profiled by TCRbeta CDR3 sequencing.

Bulk unsorted tissue served as the source for RNA extraction, and RNA quality was assessed using a NanoDrop ND-1000 and an Agilent 2100. All donors had newly diagnosed lung cancer, had not received prior chemotherapy, and were admitted for thoracic surgery in China between August and November 2014. Patients who had received previous radiotherapy or chemotherapy, or who had another concurrent cancer, were excluded from the study. Surgical tissue pieces of about 1-2.1 cm3 were preserved in RNAlater solution and were kept at -80 degrees C until use. Overall results and qualifications from the work: Only roughly 16 patients were included in the cohort, and the need for larger samples and more detailed clinical data was noted by the authors. The sequencing platform is not named in the methods, and unique molecular identifiers are not mentioned. TCR diversity was significantly higher in younger patients, and greater tumor TCR diversity was associated with shorter overall survival and shorter disease-free survival. Because peripheral blood was not sequenced, the blood TCRbeta repertoires of the lung cancer patients in the study went unexamined. In normal lung, the top 100 clones accounted for a significantly larger cumulative share of the repertoire than in tumor tissue. Significantly higher TCR diversity (inverse Simpson) was observed in tumor tissue than in normal lung tissue (roughly 390 vs 170, P = 0.0075, Mann-Whitney U test).

Turning to this clonotype: Its recognized antigen is unknown. One end of the junction varies from germline; a read error may be responsible.

Looking up the germline V gene yields CDR1 LGHNA and CDR2 YNFKEQ. Inclusive of the bounding cysteine and phenylalanine, the CDR3 is 15 residues long. The CDR3 DNA has 45 bases and is translated from base 1. The library was generated by multiplex PCR. Sequencing used an Illumina HiSeq 2500. TCRbeta libraries were constructed through three rounds of nested PCR with primers (Table S4) according to protocols adapted from ARM-PCR. Before sequencing, PCR products of 200-500 bp were cut from the gel and purified using the QIAquick gel extraction kit. The authors processed their data as follows. Reads were cleaned with Trimmomatic, merged with FLASH into complete CDR3 sequences, and assigned to V(D)J germline segments with MiTCR. Clonal diversity was calculated as the inverse Simpson's index using VDJtools. In-frame sequences lacking a premature stop codon were counted as productive reads. The public sequencing data were trimmed at Q25 with fastp and processed into clonotypes with MiXCR by TCRdb, which kept only in-frame beta chains. Every entry covers one CDR3 protein and lists the most common genes and DNA from its rows. The V and J calls shown here were made by TCRdb, not taken from the authors' results. The sample table holds 65,000 to 95,000 distinct CDR3 sequences, of which 65% to 90% were seen once. The top ten hold 13% of the sample.

The specimen sequenced was lung tumor tissue. The V gene is TRBV4-2 and the J gene is TRBJ1-5, with a tentative D gene TRBD1 over 6 matching bases. The TCR was taken from a woman aged 50 to 60 with non-small cell lung cancer. For the CDR3, the sequence is CARSRSTGCGQPQHF. Here is the DNA: TGTGCCCGCAGCCGATCTACAGGGTGCGGTCAGCCCCAGCATTTT.